These 21 T cell receptor beta chains were sequenced from one sample in a study of blood T cell repertoires in COVID-19. The table came from immunoSEQ multiplex PCR; TCRdb's copy has only in-frame clones and leaves some out. The sample yields roughly 250,000 clones, 82% seen once. Sequencing was carried out using peripheral blood. These receptors originate from a woman in her sixties or seventies with active or convalescent COVID-19.

The chain recombines TRBV13 with TRBJ2-2, with 11 bases matching TRBD2. The V and J ends lost 5 bases and 4 bases, in that order; junction bases with no gene match: 3. The CDR3 is 15 amino acids. Germline V gives CDR1 PRHDT, CDR2 FYEKMQ (reference sequence). For the CDR3, the DNA is TGTGCCAGCAGCCCGGGACTAGCGGCCACCGGGGAGCTGTTTTTT. Its translation: CASSPGLAATGELFF.

The table lists this clone with a few counts. The same CDR3 is also encoded by other DNA sequences in this sample. The chain recombines TRBV19 with TRBJ2-1, with 10 nucleotides matching TRBD2. This CDR3 is 14 amino acids long. Germline lookup yields CDR1 LNHDA and CDR2 SQIVND (reference sequence). V was pared by 5 bases and J by 8 bases, with 6 bases of the junction left unmatched. As DNA, the CDR3 is TGTGCCAGTAGTCCAGCGGGGGGGACGGATGAGCAGTTCTTC. Amino acids: CASSPAGGTDEQFF.

As regards this clone: One end of the junction is discordant with germline, which a read error may explain. The chain joins TRBV4-1 to TRBJ1-1; tentatively, D is TRBD1 (6 bases). Germline V gene data show CDR1 as MGHRA and CDR2 as YSYEKL. This CDR3 region has 13 residues. CDR3 sequence reads: CASRQATNIEAFF. The CDR3, as DNA: TGCGCCAGCCGACAGGCGACGAACATTGAAGCTTTCTTT.

This clone was observed a handful of times. The rearrangement joins TRBV18 to TRBJ1-3; 9 positions agree with TRBD1. The junction had 11 bases not matched to a gene; V was cut back by 6 bases and J by 8 bases. The CDR3 runs 15 residues. Germline lookup yields CDR1 KGHSH and CDR2 LQKENI. CDR3 nucleotides: TGTGCCAGCTCGCTAACCACCGGACAGGGGCACACCATATATTTT. The encoded protein is CASSLTTGQGHTIYF.

The chain carries TRBV3-1 (or the pseudogene TRBV3-2) and TRBJ1-1; TRBD1 is a possible D gene (5 bases). Per the germline V gene, CDR1 is LGHDT and CDR2 is YNNKEL (reference sequence). Trimming left V 1 base short and J 0 bases short, with 6 bases between. This CDR3 is 14 amino acids long. The CDR3 bases are TGTGCCAGCAGCCAAGGGGGGGTGAACACTGAAGCTTTCTTT. It encodes CASSQGGVNTEAFF.

This chain joins TRBV5-1 and TRBJ1-6; D is uncertain. Germline V gene lookup returns CDR1 SGHRS and CDR2 YFSETQ. Trimming removed 0 bases from V and 9 bases from J, with 10 bases in between. The CDR3 spans 14 residues. The CDR3 reads CASSLGQASSPLHF. In DNA form, the CDR3 reads TGCGCCAGCAGCTTGGGTCAGGCGAGTTCACCCCTCCACTTT.

The chain links TRBV6-5 to TRBJ1-1; tentatively, D is TRBD1 (6 bases). V lost 4 bases and J lost 3, with 18 bases in between. There are 16 residues in the CDR3. Germline V gives CDR1 MNHEY, CDR2 SVGAGI. The chain's CDR3 is CASSFMDRQPDTEAFF. Here the CDR3 DNA reads TGTGCCAGCAGTTTCATGGACAGACAGCCCGACACTGAAGCTTTCTTT.

The chain combines TRBV5-8 with TRBJ2-1; maybe TRBD2 (6 bases). This CDR3 is 16 amino acids long. CDR1 is SGHTS, CDR2 YDEGEE, per germline. Trimming left V 2 bases short and J 1 base short, with 13 bases between. In DNA form, the CDR3 reads TGTGCCAGCAGCTTTTACGGGGGTAATTCCTACAATGAGCAGTTCTTC. This sequence encodes CASSFYGGNSYNEQFF.

V is TRBV18 and J is TRBJ1-2; D is possibly TRBD1 (5 bases). The length of the CDR3 is 15 residues. V was cut by 1 base and J by 8 bases, with 17 bases left in between. From germline, CDR1 is KGHSH and CDR2 LQKENI. The CDR3 nucleotides read TGTGCCAGCTCACCACTAGGCAGGGACTCTTACGGCTACACCTTC. The encoded protein is CASSPLGRDSYGYTF. Variable domain in full (rest from reference TRBV18 and TRBJ1-2): NAGVMQNPRHLVRRRGQEARLRCSPMKGHSHVYWYRQLPEEGLKFMVYLQKENIIDESGMPKERFSAEFPKEGPSILRIQQVVRGDSAAYFCASSPLGRDSYGYTFGSGTRLTVV.

CDR3 nucleotides: TGTGCCAGCAGTTTACGGGGACTAGCGGGCGTCTCCTACAATGAGCAGTTCTTC. This codes for CASSLRGLAGVSYNEQFF. V gene TRBV27 combines with J gene TRBJ2-1; 12 bases are a match to TRBD2. Looked up from germline, CDR1 is MNHEY and CDR2 is SMNVEV (reference sequence). V lost 2 bases and J lost 0; bases outside the gene matches: 5. The CDR3 sequence is 18 residues long.

This rearrangement joins TRBV18 to TRBJ2-3; D remains unclear. The CDR3 is 15 residues long. Germline CDR1 reads KGHSH; CDR2 reads LQKENI. V lost 2 bases and J lost 2, with 11 bases in between. The CDR3 DNA follows: TGTGCCAGCTCACCAGGTACATTGTCCACAGATACGCAGTATTTT. This codes for CASSPGTLSTDTQYF.

This sequence joins TRBV3-1 (or the pseudogene TRBV3-2) and TRBJ1-5; unclear D gene. The CDR3 runs to 15 residues. Germline V CDR1 and CDR2: LGHDT, YNNKEL (reference sequence). V lost 2 bases to trimming and J lost 3 bases, with 11 bases between them. The CDR3 DNA reads as TGTGCCAGCAGCCAAATTCACAGCCCCAATCAGCCCCAGCATTTT. Its protein is CASSQIHSPNQPQHF.

J is TRBJ1-6 and V is TRBV6-5, with 8 nucleotides matching TRBD1. Germline assignment: CDR1 MNHEY and CDR2 SVGAGI. The CDR3 length is 12 residues. After removal of 3 bases from V and 14 bases from J, the junction contained 3 bases not matched to a gene. CDR3 nucleotide sequence: TGTGCCAGCAGTTATGGACAGGGCTCCCTCCACTTT. It specifies CASSYGQGSLHF.

The rearrangement uses TRBV9 and TRBJ2-2, with 9 bases identical to TRBD2. Germline V lookup: CDR1 SGDLS, CDR2 YYNGEE. There are 16 residues in the CDR3. V was pared by 4 bases and J by 2 bases, with 6 bases of the junction left unmatched. As DNA, the CDR3 is TGTGCCAGCAGCCCTATAGCGGGGGTAAACACCGGGGAGCTGTTTTTT. It codes for CASSPIAGVNTGELFF.

V usage is TRBV18 and J usage is TRBJ1-5, with D perhaps TRBD1 (5 bases). The CDR3 consists of 14 residues. The germline V and J ends were trimmed by 3 bases and 5 bases, with 11 bases remaining between them. Germline lookup yields CDR1 KGHSH and CDR2 LQKENI. CDR3 in amino acids: CASSPAKGDQPQHF. The CDR3 nucleotides are TGTGCCAGCTCACCCGCAAAAGGGGATCAGCCCCAGCATTTT.

The chain has TRBV19 and TRBJ1-6; 9 bases are shared with TRBD1. J lost 6 bases, V lost 5 bases, and 8 bases had no gene match. The CDR3 has 16 residues. In germline, CDR1 is LNHDA, CDR2 SQIVND (reference sequence). CDR3: CASSVTGGRVNSPLHF. CDR3 bases: TGTGCCAGTAGTGTAACAGGGGGCCGCGTTAATTCACCCCTCCACTTT.

This rearrangement joins TRBV6-5 to TRBJ2-7; 7 bases match TRBD2. CDR3 length equals 13 residues. With 7 bases clipped from V and 7 bases from J, the junction kept 10 bases outside the gene matches. The germline CDR1 and CDR2 sequences are MNHEY and SVGAGI. CDR3 DNA sequence: TGTGCCAGCAATCCCGGGACCGGGAGGGAGCAGTACTTC. Translating it yields CASNPGTGREQYF.

In nucleotides, the CDR3 is TGTGCCAGCAGCGCACTCCCCCCGGGAGCTAACTATGGCTACACCTTC. It specifies CASSALPPGANYGYTF. The chain recombines TRBV9 with TRBJ1-2; D gene uncertain. The CDR3 sequence is 16 residues long. V lost 3 bases, J lost 0 bases, and 15 bases lay in between. Per germline, CDR1 SGDLS and CDR2 YYNGEE.

The chain joins TRBV20-1 to TRBJ2-3, with D unclear. The CDR3 sequence is 11 residues long. V was pared by 5 bases and J by 8 bases, with 11 bases between. CDR1 and CDR2 from the germline V gene are DFQATT and SNEGSKA (reference sequence). CDR3 in amino acids: CSAGNLVTQYF. CDR3 in DNA: TGCAGTGCTGGCAATTTGGTTACGCAGTATTTT.

The V gene is TRBV7-6, the J gene TRBJ1-4, with 10 positions matching TRBD1. J gave up 5 bases and V 2 bases, and 2 bases lay outside the gene matches. CDR1 SGHVS and CDR2 FNYEAQ come from the germline V gene. The length of the CDR3 is 15 residues. The CDR3 coding sequence is TGTGCCAGCAGCTTAATGGGACAGGGGAATGAAAAACTGTTTTTT. Amino acids: CASSLMGQGNEKLFF.

This chain connects TRBV5-4 to TRBJ2-3, with 11 nucleotides matching TRBD1. The trim removed 4 bases at V and 5 bases at J, leaving 3 bases unmatched. There are 14 residues in the CDR3. Germline V gene sequence: CDR1 SGHNT, CDR2 YYREEE (reference sequence). CDR3 nucleotides: TGTGCCAGCAGCCCCGGGACAGGGGGAGATACGCAGTATTTT. The encoded protein is CASSPGTGGDTQYF.